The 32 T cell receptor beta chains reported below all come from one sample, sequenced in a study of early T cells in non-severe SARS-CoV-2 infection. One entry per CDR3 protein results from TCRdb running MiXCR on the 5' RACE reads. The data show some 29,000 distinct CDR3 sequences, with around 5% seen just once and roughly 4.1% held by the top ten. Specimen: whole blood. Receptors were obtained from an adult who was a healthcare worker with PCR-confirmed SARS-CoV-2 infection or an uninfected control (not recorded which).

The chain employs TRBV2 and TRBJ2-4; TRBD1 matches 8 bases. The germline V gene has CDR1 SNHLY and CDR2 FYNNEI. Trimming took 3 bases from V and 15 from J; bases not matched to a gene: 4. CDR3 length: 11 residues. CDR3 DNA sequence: TGTGCCAGCAGTGAGGGGGACAGGCTGTACTTC. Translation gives CASSEGDRLYF.

For the CDR3, the DNA is TGCGCCAGCAGCCAGCACGGACTAGCGGGAGACGAGCAGTACTTC. Amino acids: CASSQHGLAGDEQYF. The chain is built from TRBV4-1 and TRBJ2-7; 13 bases map to TRBD2. In germline, CDR1 is MGHRA, CDR2 YSYEKL. This CDR3 is built from 15 residues. With V trimmed by 3 bases and J by 5 bases, 4 bases remained unmatched.

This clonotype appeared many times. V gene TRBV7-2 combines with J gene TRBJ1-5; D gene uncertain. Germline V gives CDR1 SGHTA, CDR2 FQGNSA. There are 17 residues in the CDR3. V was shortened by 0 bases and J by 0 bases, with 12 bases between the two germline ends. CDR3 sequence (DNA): TGTGCCAGCAGCTTAGCGCTGGTCGTAGATAGCAATCAGCCCCAGCATTTT. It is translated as CASSLALVVDSNQPQHF.

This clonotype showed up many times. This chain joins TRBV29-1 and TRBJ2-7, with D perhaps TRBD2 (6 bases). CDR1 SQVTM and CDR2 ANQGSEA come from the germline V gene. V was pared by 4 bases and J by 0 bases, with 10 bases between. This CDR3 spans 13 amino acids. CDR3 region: CSVGTTSSYEQYF. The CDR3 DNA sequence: TGCAGCGTTGGGACTACCAGCTCCTACGAGCAGTACTTC.

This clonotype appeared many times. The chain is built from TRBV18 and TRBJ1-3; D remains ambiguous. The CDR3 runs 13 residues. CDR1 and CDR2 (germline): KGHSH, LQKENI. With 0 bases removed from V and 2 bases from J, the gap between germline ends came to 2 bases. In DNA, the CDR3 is TGTGCCAGCTCACCACCAGCTGGAAACACCATATATTTT. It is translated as CASSPPAGNTIYF. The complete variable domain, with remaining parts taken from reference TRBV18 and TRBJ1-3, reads NAGVMQNPRHLVRRRGQEARLRCSPMKGHSHVYWYRQLPEEGLKFMVYLQKENIIDESGMPKERFSAEFPKEGPSILRIQQVVRGDSAAYFCASSPPAGNTIYFGEGSWLTVV.

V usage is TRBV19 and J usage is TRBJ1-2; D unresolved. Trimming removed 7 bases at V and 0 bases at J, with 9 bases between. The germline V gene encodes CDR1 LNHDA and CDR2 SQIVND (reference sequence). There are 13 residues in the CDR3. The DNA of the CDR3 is TGTGCCAGTACCTCATCCGCTAACTATGGCTACACCTTC. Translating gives CASTSSANYGYTF.

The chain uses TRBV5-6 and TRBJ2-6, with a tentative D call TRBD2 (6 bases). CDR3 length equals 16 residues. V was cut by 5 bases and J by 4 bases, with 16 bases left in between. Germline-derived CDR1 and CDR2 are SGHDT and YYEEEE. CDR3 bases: TGTGCCAGCAGACCAGTGGCGGGAACGGGGGCCAACGTCCTGACTTTC. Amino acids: CASRPVAGTGANVLTF.

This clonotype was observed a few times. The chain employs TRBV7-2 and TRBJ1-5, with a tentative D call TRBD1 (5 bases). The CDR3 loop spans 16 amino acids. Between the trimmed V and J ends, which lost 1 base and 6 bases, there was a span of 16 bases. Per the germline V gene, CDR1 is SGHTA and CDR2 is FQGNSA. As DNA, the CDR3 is TGTGCCAGCAGCTTAGTGGCCAGGGAAATGGGTCAGCCCCAGCATTTT. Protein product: CASSLVAREMGQPQHF.

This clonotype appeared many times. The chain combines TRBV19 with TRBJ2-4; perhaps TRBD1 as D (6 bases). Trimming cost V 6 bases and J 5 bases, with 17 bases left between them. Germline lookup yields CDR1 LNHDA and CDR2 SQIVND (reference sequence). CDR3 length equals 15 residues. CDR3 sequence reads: CASRLGQGKENIQYF. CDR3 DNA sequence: TGTGCCAGTAGGCTGGGGCAGGGGAAAGAAAACATTCAGTACTTC.

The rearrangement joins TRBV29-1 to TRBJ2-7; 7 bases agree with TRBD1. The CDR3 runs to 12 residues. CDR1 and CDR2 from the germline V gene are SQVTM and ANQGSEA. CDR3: CVGAGGEHEQYF. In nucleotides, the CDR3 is TGCGTAGGTGCAGGGGGAGAACACGAGCAGTACTTC.

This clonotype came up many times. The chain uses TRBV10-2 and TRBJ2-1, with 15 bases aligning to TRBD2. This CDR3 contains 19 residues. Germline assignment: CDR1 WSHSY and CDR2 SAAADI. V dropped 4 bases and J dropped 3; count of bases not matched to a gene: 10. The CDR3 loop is CASSGSKTGLAGGYNEQFF. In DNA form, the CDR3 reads TGCGCCAGCAGTGGGTCTAAGACGGGACTAGCGGGAGGCTACAATGAGCAGTTCTTC.

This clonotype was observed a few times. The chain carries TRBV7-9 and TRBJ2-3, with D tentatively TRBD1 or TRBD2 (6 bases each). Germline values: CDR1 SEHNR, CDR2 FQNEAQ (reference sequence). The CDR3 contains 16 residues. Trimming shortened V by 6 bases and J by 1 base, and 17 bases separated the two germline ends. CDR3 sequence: CASRGGQLGRTDTQYF. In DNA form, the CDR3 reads TGTGCCAGCAGAGGGGGGCAGTTAGGGCGCACAGATACGCAGTATTTT.

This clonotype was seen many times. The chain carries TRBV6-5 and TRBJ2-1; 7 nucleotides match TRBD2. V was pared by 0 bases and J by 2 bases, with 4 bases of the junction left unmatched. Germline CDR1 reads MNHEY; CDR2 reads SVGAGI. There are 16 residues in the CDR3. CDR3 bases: TGTGCCAGCAGTTACTCTTCCCTAGCGGCCTACAATGAGCAGTTCTTC. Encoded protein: CASSYSSLAAYNEQFF.

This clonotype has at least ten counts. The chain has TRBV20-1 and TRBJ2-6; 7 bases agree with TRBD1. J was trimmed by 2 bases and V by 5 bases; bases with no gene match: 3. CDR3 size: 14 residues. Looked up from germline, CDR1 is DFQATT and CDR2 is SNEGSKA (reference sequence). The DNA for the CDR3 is TGCAGTGCTGCCGGACAGGCTGGGGCCAACGTCCTGACTTTC. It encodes CSAAGQAGANVLTF.

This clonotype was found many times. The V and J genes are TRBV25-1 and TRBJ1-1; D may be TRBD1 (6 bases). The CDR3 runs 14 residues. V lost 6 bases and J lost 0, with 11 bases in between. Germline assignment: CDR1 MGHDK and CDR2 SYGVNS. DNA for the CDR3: TGTGCCAGCAGCAACAGGGTAATGAACACTGAAGCTTTCTTT. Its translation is CASSNRVMNTEAFF.

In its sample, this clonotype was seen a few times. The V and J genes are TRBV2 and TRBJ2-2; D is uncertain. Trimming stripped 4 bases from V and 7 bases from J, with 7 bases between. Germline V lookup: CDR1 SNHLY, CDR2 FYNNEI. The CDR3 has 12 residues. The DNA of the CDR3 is TGTGCCAGCAGTGTTCAGGTCGGGGAGCTGTTTTTT. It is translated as CASSVQVGELFF. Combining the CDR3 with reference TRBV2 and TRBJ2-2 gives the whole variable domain EPEVTQTPSHQVTQMGQEVILRCVPISNHLYFYWYRQILGQKVEFLVSFYNNEISEKSEIFDDQFSVERPDGSNFTLKIRSTKLEDSAMYFCASSVQVGELFFGEGSRLTVL.

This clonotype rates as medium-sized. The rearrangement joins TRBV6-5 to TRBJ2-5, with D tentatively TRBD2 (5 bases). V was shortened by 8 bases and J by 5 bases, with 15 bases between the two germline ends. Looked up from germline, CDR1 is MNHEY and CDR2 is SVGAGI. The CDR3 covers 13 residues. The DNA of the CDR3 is TGTGCCAGCCGGGCCCCCCCGGGGGAGACCCAGTACTTC. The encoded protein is CASRAPPGETQYF.

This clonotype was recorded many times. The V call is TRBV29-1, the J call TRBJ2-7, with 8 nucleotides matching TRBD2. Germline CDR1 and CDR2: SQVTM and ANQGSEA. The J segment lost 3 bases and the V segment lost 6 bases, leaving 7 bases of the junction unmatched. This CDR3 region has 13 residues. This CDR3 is CSVATSGIYEQYF. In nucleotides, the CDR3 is TGCAGCGTAGCCACTAGCGGCATCTACGAGCAGTACTTC.

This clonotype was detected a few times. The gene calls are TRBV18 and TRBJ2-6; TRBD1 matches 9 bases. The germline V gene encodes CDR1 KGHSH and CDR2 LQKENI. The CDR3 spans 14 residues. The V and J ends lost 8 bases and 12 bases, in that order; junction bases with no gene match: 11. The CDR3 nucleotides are TGTGCCAGCCCCCGGGACAGGGAAGTGGGCGTCCTGACTTTC. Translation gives CASPRDREVGVLTF.

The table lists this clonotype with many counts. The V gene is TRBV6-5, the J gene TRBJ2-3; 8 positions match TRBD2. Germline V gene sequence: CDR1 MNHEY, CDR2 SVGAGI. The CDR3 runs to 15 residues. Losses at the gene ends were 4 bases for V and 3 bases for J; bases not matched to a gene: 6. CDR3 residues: CASSSAGAGTDTQYF. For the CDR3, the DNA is TGTGCCAGCAGTTCAGCGGGAGCGGGGACAGATACGCAGTATTTT.

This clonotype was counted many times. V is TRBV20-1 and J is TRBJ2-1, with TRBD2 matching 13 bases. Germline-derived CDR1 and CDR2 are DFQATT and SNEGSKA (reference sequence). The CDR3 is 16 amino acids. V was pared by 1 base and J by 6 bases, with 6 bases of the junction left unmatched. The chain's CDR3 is CSARVPGLAGFNEQFF. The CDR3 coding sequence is TGCAGTGCTAGAGTTCCGGGACTAGCGGGATTCAATGAGCAGTTCTTC.

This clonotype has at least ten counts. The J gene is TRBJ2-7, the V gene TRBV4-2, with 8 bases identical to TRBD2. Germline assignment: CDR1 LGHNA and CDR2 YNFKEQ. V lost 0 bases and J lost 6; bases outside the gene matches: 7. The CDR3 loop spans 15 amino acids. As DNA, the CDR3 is TGTGCCAGCAGCCAAGAAGCGGGAGCCCCTAGCGAGCAGTACTTC. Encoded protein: CASSQEAGAPSEQYF.

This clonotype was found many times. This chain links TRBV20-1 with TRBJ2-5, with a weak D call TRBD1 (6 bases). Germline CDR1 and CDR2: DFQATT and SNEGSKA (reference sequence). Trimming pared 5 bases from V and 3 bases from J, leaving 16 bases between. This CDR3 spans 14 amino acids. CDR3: CSAPSRAGEETQYF. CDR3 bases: TGCAGTGCTCCCTCCCGGGCAGGGGAAGAGACCCAGTACTTC.

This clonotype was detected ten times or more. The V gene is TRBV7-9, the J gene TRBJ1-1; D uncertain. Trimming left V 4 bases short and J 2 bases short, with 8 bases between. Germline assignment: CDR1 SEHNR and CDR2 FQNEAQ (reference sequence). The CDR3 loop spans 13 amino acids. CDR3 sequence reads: CASSSSGNTEAFF. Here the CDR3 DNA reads TGTGCCAGCAGCTCATCAGGAAACACTGAAGCTTTCTTT.

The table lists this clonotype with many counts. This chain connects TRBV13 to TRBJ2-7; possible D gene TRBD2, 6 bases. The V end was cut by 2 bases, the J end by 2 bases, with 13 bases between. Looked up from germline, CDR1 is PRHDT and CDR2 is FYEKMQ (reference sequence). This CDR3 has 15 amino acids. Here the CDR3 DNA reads TGTGCCAGCAGCTTACTGGCGGGATCAGCCTACGAGCAGTACTTC. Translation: CASSLLAGSAYEQYF. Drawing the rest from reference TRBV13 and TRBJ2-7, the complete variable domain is AAGVIQSPRHLIKEKRETATLKCYPIPRHDTVYWYQQGPGQDPQFLISFYEKMQSDKGSIPDRFSAQQFSDYHSELNMSSLELGDSALYFCASSLLAGSAYEQYFGPGTRLTVT.

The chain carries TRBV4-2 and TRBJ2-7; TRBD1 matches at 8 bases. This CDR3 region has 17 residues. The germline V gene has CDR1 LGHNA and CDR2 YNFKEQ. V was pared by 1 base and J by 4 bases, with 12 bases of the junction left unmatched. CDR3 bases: TGTGCCAGCAGCCAAGGCTTATCACCGGGACAGGATTACGAGCAGTACTTC. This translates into CASSQGLSPGQDYEQYF.

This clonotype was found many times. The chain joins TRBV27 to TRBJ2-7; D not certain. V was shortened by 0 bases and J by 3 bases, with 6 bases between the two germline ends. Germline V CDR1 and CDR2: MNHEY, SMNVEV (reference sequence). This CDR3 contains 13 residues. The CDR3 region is CASSLSPDYEQYF. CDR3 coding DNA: TGTGCCAGCAGTTTATCGCCAGACTACGAGCAGTACTTC.

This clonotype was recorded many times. The CDR3 DNA is TGCAGCGTCCAAATTGGACTTGACACAGATACGCAGTATTTT. The encoded protein is CSVQIGLDTDTQYF. V is TRBV29-1 and J is TRBJ2-3; D may be TRBD2 (5 bases). CDR3 length: 14 residues. Deletions cut 6 bases from V and 2 bases from J, with 15 bases between. The germline V gene has CDR1 SQVTM and CDR2 ANQGSEA.

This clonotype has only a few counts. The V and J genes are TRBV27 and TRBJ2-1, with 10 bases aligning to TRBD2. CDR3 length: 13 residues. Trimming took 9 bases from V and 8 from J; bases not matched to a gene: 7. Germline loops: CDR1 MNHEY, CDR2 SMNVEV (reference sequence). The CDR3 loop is CASSRTSGDEQFF. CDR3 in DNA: TGTGCCAGTTCTCGGACTAGCGGCGATGAGCAGTTCTTC.

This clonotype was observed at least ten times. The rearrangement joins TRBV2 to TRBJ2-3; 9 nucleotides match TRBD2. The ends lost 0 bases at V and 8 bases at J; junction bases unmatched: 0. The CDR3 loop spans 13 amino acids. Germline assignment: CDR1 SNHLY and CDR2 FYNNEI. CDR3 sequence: CASSEASGSTQYF. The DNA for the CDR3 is TGTGCCAGCAGTGAAGCTAGCGGGAGTACGCAGTATTTT.

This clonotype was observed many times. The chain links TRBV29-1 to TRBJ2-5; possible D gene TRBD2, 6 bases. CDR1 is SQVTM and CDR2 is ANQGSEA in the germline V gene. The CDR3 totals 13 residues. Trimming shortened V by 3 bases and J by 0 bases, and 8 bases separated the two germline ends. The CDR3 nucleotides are TGCAGCGTTGATTTAGCGGACCAAGAGACCCAGTACTTC. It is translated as CSVDLADQETQYF.

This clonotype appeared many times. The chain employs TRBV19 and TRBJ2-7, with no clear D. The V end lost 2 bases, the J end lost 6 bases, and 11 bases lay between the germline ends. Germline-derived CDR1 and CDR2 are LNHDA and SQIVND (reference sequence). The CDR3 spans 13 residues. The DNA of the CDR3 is TGTGCCAGTAGTATAAGGGCCACTGGCGAGCAGTACTTC. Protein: CASSIRATGEQYF.